The 7 T cell receptor beta chains below come from one sample, sequenced in a study of identical twins' blood T cells. TCRdb reprocessed the 5' RACE reads with MiXCR, giving one entry per CDR3 protein. The repertoire holds 300,000 to 450,000 distinct CDR3 sequences, with roughly 28% as singletons. Sequencing was done on a sample of PBMCs. These receptors all stem from a woman aged 18-49 years in good health.

This clonotype was counted only a few times. The rearrangement uses TRBV20-1 and TRBJ2-7; no definite D call. The germline V gene has CDR1 DFQATT and CDR2 SNEGSKA (reference sequence). The CDR3 runs 14 residues. Between the trimmed V and J ends, which lost 3 bases and 3 bases, there was a span of 15 bases. The CDR3 nucleotides read TGCAGTGCTAGTGACCGCCGGTTACTCTACGAGCAGTACTTC. It codes for CSASDRRLLYEQYF.

The V and J genes are TRBV19 and TRBJ2-1; TRBD2 agrees at 13 bases. Germline V gives CDR1 LNHDA, CDR2 SQIVND (reference sequence). The CDR3 has 16 amino acids. The junction had 5 bases not matched to a gene; V was cut back by 5 bases and J by 4 bases. The DNA of the CDR3 is TGTGCCAGTAGTGCTAGGACTAGCGGGAGATACAATGAGCAGTTCTTC. This encodes CASSARTSGRYNEQFF.

Many counts were recorded for this clonotype. This sequence joins TRBV20-1 and TRBJ2-2, with 11 bases fitting TRBD2. The CDR3 is 15 amino acids. The V segment lost 1 base and the J segment 5 bases; nucleotides outside the gene matches: 3. Germline lookup yields CDR1 DFQATT and CDR2 SNEGSKA (reference sequence). The chain's CDR3 is CSARVTSGSTGELFF. Written as DNA, the CDR3 is TGCAGTGCTAGAGTTACTAGCGGGAGTACCGGGGAGCTGTTTTTT.

This clonotype was recorded a few times. The chain links TRBV5-1 to TRBJ2-2, with D perhaps assigned TRBD1 or TRBD2 (5 bases each). The germline V and J ends were trimmed by 6 bases and 0 bases, with 9 bases remaining between them. CDR1 is SGHRS and CDR2 is YFSETQ in the germline V gene. CDR3 length: 14 amino acids. The CDR3 nucleotides are TGCGCCAGCAAAGGGACGGCGAACACCGGGGAGCTGTTTTTT. Residues: CASKGTANTGELFF.

The CDR3 region is CASSVMGADAEAFF. CDR3 nucleotides: TGTGCCAGCAGCGTAATGGGGGCGGACGCTGAAGCTTTCTTT. The V call is TRBV9, the J call TRBJ1-1; perhaps TRBD1 as D (6 bases). The germline V and J ends were trimmed by 1 base and 6 bases, with 13 bases remaining between them. The CDR3 covers 14 residues. Germline CDR1 and CDR2: SGDLS and YYNGEE.

This chain uses TRBV5-1 with TRBJ2-1; 9 positions match TRBD1. V gave up 1 base and J gave up 9 bases; unmatched junction bases: 11. The CDR3 covers 16 residues. Germline V gene lookup returns CDR1 SGHRS and CDR2 YFSETQ. In DNA form, the CDR3 reads TGCGCCAGCAGCTTGTATCTGACAGGGGGATTCAGTGAGCAGTTCTTC. This encodes CASSLYLTGGFSEQFF.

V usage is TRBV19 and J usage is TRBJ2-7, with D possibly matching TRBD1 (6 bases). Trimming took off 9 bases at V and 4 bases at J, with 13 bases between the two ends. This CDR3 region has 12 residues. Germline lookup yields CDR1 LNHDA and CDR2 SQIVND (reference sequence). The CDR3 nucleotides are TGTGCCAGCCGACAGGAGCCGTACGAGCAGTACTTC. This translates into CASRQEPYEQYF. Looking up the rest from reference TRBV19 and TRBJ2-7 gives the full variable domain: DGGITQSPKYLFRKEGQNVTLSCEQNLNHDAMYWYRQDPGQGLRLIYYSQIVNDFQKGDIAEGYSVSREKKESFPLTVTSAQKNPTAFYLCASRQEPYEQYFGPGTRLTVT.